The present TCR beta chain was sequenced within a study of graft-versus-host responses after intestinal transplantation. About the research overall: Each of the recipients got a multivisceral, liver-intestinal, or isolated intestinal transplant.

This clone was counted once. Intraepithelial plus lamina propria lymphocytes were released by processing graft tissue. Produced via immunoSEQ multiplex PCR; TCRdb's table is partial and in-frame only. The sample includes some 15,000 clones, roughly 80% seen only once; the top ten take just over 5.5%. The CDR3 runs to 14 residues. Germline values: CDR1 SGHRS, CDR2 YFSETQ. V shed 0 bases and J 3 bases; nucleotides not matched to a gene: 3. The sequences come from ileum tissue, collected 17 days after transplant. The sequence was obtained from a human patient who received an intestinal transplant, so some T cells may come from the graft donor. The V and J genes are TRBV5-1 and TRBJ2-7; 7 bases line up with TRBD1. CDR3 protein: CASSLAWDSYEQYF. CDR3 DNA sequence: TGCGCCAGCAGCTTGGCCTGGGACAGCTACGAGCAGTACTTC.